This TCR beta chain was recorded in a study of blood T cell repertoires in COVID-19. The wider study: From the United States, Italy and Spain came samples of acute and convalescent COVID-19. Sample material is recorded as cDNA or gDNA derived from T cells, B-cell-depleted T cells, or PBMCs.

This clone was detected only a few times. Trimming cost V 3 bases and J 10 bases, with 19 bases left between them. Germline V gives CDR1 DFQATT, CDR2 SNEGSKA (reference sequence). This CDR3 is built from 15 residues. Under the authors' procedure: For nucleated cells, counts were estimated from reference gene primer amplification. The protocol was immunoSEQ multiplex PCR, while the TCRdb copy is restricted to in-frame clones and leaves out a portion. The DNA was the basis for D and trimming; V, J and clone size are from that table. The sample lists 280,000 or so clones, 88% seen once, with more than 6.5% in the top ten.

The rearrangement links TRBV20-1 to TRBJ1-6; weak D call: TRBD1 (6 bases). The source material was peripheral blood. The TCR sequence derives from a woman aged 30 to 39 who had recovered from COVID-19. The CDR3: CSASRGTEGSSPLHF. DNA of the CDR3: TGCAGTGCTAGTAGGGGGACCGAGGGGTCCTCACCCCTCCACTTT.